This entry features one T cell receptor (beta chain) sequence. Its antigen is still unknown. Per the germline V gene, CDR1 is SGHDT and CDR2 is YYEEEE. The CDR3 spans 14 residues. V lost 6 bases and J lost 0, with 12 bases in between. The data belong to a study of T-cell reconstitution after alpha-beta-depleted transplantation in children. The library targeted TCRbeta and was prepared with unique molecular identifiers. TCRdb reprocessed the PCR reads with MiXCR, giving one entry per CDR3 protein. This table has 250,000 to 400,000 distinct CDR3 sequences, approximately 23% appearing once. Overall study findings and caveats: After transplant, high TCRbeta diversity at day 60 in some patients arose from surviving recipient T cells and thymic progenitors. The study reportedly traced alpha-beta T cells about two months after transplant to several hundred expanded graft clones. Fresh T-cell production supplied most of the T-cell counts and diversity seen one year after transplant.

The chain carries TRBV5-6 and TRBJ1-2; D call uncertain. The sequencing used PBMCs, mostly from graft donor cells, collected 180 days after TCRalphabeta/CD19-depleted stem cell transplant. The TCR comes from a male patient younger than 18 who had a stem cell transplant for acute lymphoblastic leukemia, so the T cells may come from the graft donor. The CDR3 DNA reads TGTGCCAGCAACCAAAAGTTAGCTAACTATGGCTACACCTTC. It encodes CASNQKLANYGYTF. Looking up the rest from reference TRBV5-6 and TRBJ1-2 gives the full variable domain: DAGVTQSPTHLIKTRGQQVTLRCSPKSGHDTVSWYQQALGQGPQFIFQYYEEEERQRGNFPDRFSGHQFPNYSSELNVNALLLGDSALYLCASNQKLANYGYTFGSGTRLTVV.